This T cell receptor beta chain was sequenced in a study of blood T cell repertoires in COVID-19. At the level of the study: The United States, Italy and Spain supplied acute and convalescent COVID-19 samples. PBMCs, B-cell-depleted T cells, or T cells provided the cDNA or gDNA that made up the material.

How the authors handled the data: Counts of nucleated cells, estimated from reference gene primer amplification, were obtained. Sequencing used immunoSEQ multiplex PCR; TCRdb keeps in-frame clones, though not all of them. V and J calls and clone size come straight from that table; D and trimming were deduced from the DNA. This table has around 280,000 clones, around nine tenths appearing once. This CDR3 contains 14 residues. In germline, CDR1 is LNHDA, CDR2 SQIVND (reference sequence). J gave up 5 bases and V 6 bases, and 7 bases lay outside the gene matches. This clonotype was obtained from a man between 65 and 85 years old with acute or convalescent COVID-19. This chain uses TRBV19 with TRBJ2-5, with 9 bases that match TRBD1. The specimen was peripheral blood. CDR3 in DNA: TGTGCCAGTAGCCTTACAGGGGGCTATGAGACCCAGTACTTC. Translated: CASSLTGGYETQYF.